The clone carrying this TCR beta chain was found a few times. Its matching antigen is unknown. In the authors' workflow: Sample TCR totals centred on a median of approximately 96,000, ranging roughly 20,000 to 690,600. MiXCR, run by TCRdb on the RACE reads, gives a single entry per CDR3 protein. These V and J calls derive from TCRdb rather than the authors' analysis. The repertoire consists of more than 60,000 distinct CDR3 sequences, with approximately 8.6% occurring once and the leading ten covering 1.5% to 1.7%. The data originate from a study of human T cells and chemical hapten exposure. Study overall: Minor pooled library volume differences mainly drove per-sample TCR yield variation. Overall study findings and caveats: No alteration of TCRs above 1 in 1000 frequency was seen with DPC sensitization.

Time point here: healthy volunteer bleed at 6 weeks. Unfractionated whole blood served as the source for total RNA extraction. This TCR derives from a male donor in good health. Some clones in this sample may be carry-over from other donors' samples. Sequenced sample: whole blood.

The CDR3 spells CASSLDLRYNEQFF. CDR3 nucleotide sequence: TGTGCCAGCAGCTTAGATTTGAGATACAATGAGCAGTTCTTC. The rearrangement links TRBV7-7 to TRBJ2-1, with D unresolved. This CDR3 spans 14 amino acids. In germline, CDR1 is SSHAT, CDR2 FNYEAQ (reference sequence). The V and J ends lost 1 base and 4 bases respectively, with 8 bases between them.